The 3 T cell receptor beta chains below all came from one sample that was sequenced in a study of T cell responses to AZD1222 COVID-19 vaccine. The assay was immunoSEQ multiplex PCR, and TCRdb's table has in-frame clones only and misses some. The data show about 110,000 clones, 70% to 90% seen once. The sample in question was peripheral blood, obtained on day 0 of AZD1222 vaccination. These receptors were collected from an adult in good health.

This clone was detected ten times or more. The chain recombines TRBV19 with TRBJ1-1, with D unclear. The V end was cut by 7 bases, the J end by 0 bases, with 3 bases between. The CDR3 totals 11 residues. Germline loops: CDR1 LNHDA, CDR2 SQIVND (reference sequence). CDR3 sequence reads: CASTLNTEAFF. DNA for the CDR3: TGTGCCAGTACCCTGAACACTGAAGCTTTCTTT.

Here the CDR3 DNA reads TGTGCCAGCAGCTCCAGGACAGGGAGGTTGAACACTGAAGCTTTCTTT. Its protein is CASSSRTGRLNTEAFF. The gene calls are TRBV11-1 and TRBJ1-1; 8 bases fit TRBD1. V shed 4 bases, J shed 0 bases, and the junction held 7 bases outside the gene matches. This CDR3 has 16 residues. The germline V gene encodes CDR1 SGHAT and CDR2 FQDESV (reference sequence).

In DNA, the CDR3 is TGTGCCAGCAGCTCCTCTACCCTGGAGACCCAGTACTTC. This codes for CASSSSTLETQYF. V gene TRBV9 combines with J gene TRBJ2-5; no definite D call. Germline lookup yields CDR1 SGDLS and CDR2 YYNGEE. CDR3 size: 13 residues. The V end was cut by 4 bases, the J end by 5 bases, with 12 bases between.